Listed below are T cell receptor beta chains from one sample, sequenced in a study of multiple sclerosis patients with progressive multifocal leukoencephalopathy. Only in-frame clones appear in the TCRdb table, and some are missing; sequencing was by immunoSEQ multiplex PCR. Found here are 25,000 to 35,000 clones, 92% of them singletons; the top ten hold approximately 2%. What was sequenced was PBMCs. Receptors were obtained from a man aged 25 to 45 with multiple sclerosis. Both conserved end residues are trimmed from each CDR3. The order of the fields is clone size, V gene, D gene, J gene, CDR3 protein. D genes are given only for firm matches. Rows give clone size only sometimes, using once, few, many, or a class for an expanded clone.

.	TRBV5-1	TRBD1	TRBJ1-2	ASSLFVSVGTGTFRATYGYT
once	TRBV19	TRBD1	TRBJ1-5	ASRTGSRMEAQH
once	TRBV5-6	.	TRBJ1-2	ASSLEVGRPDYGYT
.	TRBV2	TRBD1	TRBJ1-2	ASRGTDYGYT
.	TRBV5-5	TRBD1	TRBJ1-5	ASSLDRDQPQH
.	TRBV11-2	TRBD1	TRBJ2-5	ASSLNRAGGRETQY
.	TRBV5-1	TRBD1	TRBJ2-3	ASSFRGQGSDTQY
.	TRBV28	.	TRBJ1-6	ASSLGIPLSYNSPLH
.	TRBV30	TRBD2	TRBJ2-3	AWSVLGGRAPRGTQY
.	TRBV6-6	.	TRBJ2-7	ASSLSEASYEQY
.	TRBV5-5	TRBD1	TRBJ2-2	ASSPTGTENTGELF
.	TRBV6-5	TRBD1	TRBJ1-1	ASSYAATGKVAF
.	TRBV21-1	.	TRBJ2-3	ASTRATLRLTDTQY
.	TRBV7-6	TRBD1	TRBJ2-5	ASSLVQGAYQETQY
once	TRBV6-6	.	TRBJ1-2	ASTRGGGYT
.	TRBV6-1	.	TRBJ2-7	ASSSSLGEQY
few	TRBV9	TRBD1	TRBJ1-2	ASSVAGQGYYGYT
.	TRBV9	TRBD1	TRBJ1-6	ASSEGTGVESPLH
.	TRBV30	TRBD1	TRBJ1-5	AWSARGNQPQH
.	TRBV5-1	.	TRBJ2-3	ASSLASDTQY
.	TRBV20-1	.	TRBJ1-2	SASFGIGYT
.	TRBV19	.	TRBJ1-4	ASSMTGMGEKLF
.	TRBV10-3	.	TRBJ1-2	AISDRVDYGYT
.	TRBV6-5	.	TRBJ2-5	ASSDQKVETQY
.	TRBV29-1	.	TRBJ2-1	SVWSLGLDNEQF
.	TRBV5-8	.	TRBJ1-1	ASSRGRFTEAF
.	TRBV18	.	TRBJ2-5	ASSPQTTQETQY
.	TRBV6-5	.	TRBJ2-2	ASSYSSAAAGELF
.	TRBV11-1	.	TRBJ2-5	ASSSLDRTAQETQY
few	TRBV20-1	.	TRBJ1-2	SAPRGVGYT
.	TRBV18	.	TRBJ1-3	ASSPRSGSSGNTIY
once	TRBV19	TRBD2	TRBJ2-7	ASQTSGRLGEQY
.	TRBV7-9	.	TRBJ2-3	ASSPTSISTDTQY
.	TRBV6-5	.	TRBJ1-2	ASSFGLPYNYGYT
.	TRBV19	TRBD1	TRBJ1-2	ASSIRGQRYGYT
.	TRBV15	.	TRBJ2-7	ATSSTRAPPHEQY
.	TRBV15	.	TRBJ1-3	ATSSQPYSGNTIY
.	TRBV6-5	.	TRBJ2-2	ASRVGSAGELF
.	TRBV7-9	TRBD1	TRBJ1-1	ASSLSGGPDTEAF
.	TRBV4-3	TRBD1	TRBJ1-3	ASSHEGWDRGNTIY
.	TRBV7-2	.	TRBJ2-7	ASSLGGLPPYEQY
.	TRBV18	.	TRBJ1-5	ASSPSIVGGTQH
once	TRBV25-1	.	TRBJ2-5	ASSEFVGQPETQY
.	TRBV29-1	TRBD2	TRBJ2-1	SVEVGEGLYNEQF
.	TRBV5-1	.	TRBJ1-2	ASSLQGSGYT
.	TRBV9	.	TRBJ2-3	ASSVQVGEADTQY
once	TRBV13	TRBD1	TRBJ2-6	ASSLGWWTGGSGANVLT
.	TRBV5-1	.	TRBJ2-2	ASSLGGQKNTGELF
.	TRBV12-5	.	TRBJ2-1	ASAGSPYNEQF
.	TRBV28	.	TRBJ2-3	ASSPLVWDTGGTDTQY
.	TRBV19	TRBD1	TRBJ1-5	ASSEIGTASNQPQH
.	TRBV2	TRBD2	TRBJ2-1	ASSEDLAGEAYNEQF
once	TRBV5-1	.	TRBJ1-3	ASSRQGGNTIY
once	TRBV25-1	.	TRBJ2-5	ASSEYMSDEQY
.	TRBV14	TRBD1	TRBJ2-2	ASSIRQGTGELF
.	TRBV6-4	TRBD2	TRBJ2-3	ASSDIAGATDTQY